Below are 28 T cell receptor beta chains sequenced from a single sample in a study of beta chain features in type 1 diabetes. Investigators reverse transcribed all isolated RNA, so they sequenced expressed TCRB transcripts. Sequenced by immunoSEQ multiplex PCR; TCRdb stores in-frame clones only, minus some. The table lists some 230,000 clones, about 9.3% of them singletons. Input material: naive CD4+ T cells from blood. The receptors were sampled from a woman in her late teens or twenties in good health.

This clone was counted between two and nine times. The CDR3 DNA reads as TGTGCCATTTCCTTAAACAGGGGTCGGGCCTACAATGAGCAGTTCTTC. Translation gives CAISLNRGRAYNEQFF. The chain combines TRBV27 with TRBJ2-1; the match to TRBD1 covers 7 bases. Trimming removed 10 bases from V and 2 bases from J; junction bases left unmatched: 14. This CDR3 is 16 amino acids long. CDR1 and CDR2 from the germline V gene are MNHEY and SMNVEV (reference sequence).

This clone appeared a few times. The V gene is TRBV14, the J gene TRBJ1-1, with 7 bases aligning to TRBD1. Germline CDR1 and CDR2: SGHDN and FVKESK. The CDR3 is 12 amino acids. V gave up 1 base and J gave up 11 bases; unmatched junction bases: 4. CDR3 loop: CASSQAGGTAFF. The CDR3 DNA reads TGTGCCAGCAGCCAAGCAGGGGGTACGGCTTTCTTT.

This clone came up a few times. This chain links TRBV5-8 with TRBJ2-7, with TRBD1 as a possible D gene (5 bases). The CDR3 loop spans 14 amino acids. The V gene's germline CDR1 is SGHTS and CDR2 YDEGEE. Deletions cut 4 bases from V and 0 bases from J, with 11 bases between. This chain's CDR3 is CASSPDIFSYEQYF. For the CDR3, the DNA is TGTGCCAGCAGCCCGGACATCTTCTCCTACGAGCAGTACTTC.

This chain connects TRBV19 to TRBJ2-7; D might be TRBD1 (6 bases). Germline CDR1 reads LNHDA; CDR2 reads SQIVND (reference sequence). Trimming took off 4 bases at V and 0 bases at J, with 7 bases between the two ends. The CDR3 extends over 13 amino acids. The CDR3 region has the DNA TGTGCCAGTAGTACAGGGGACTCCTACGAGCAGTACTTC. Its protein product is CASSTGDSYEQYF.

The CDR3 sequence is CASSVGAGAGETQYF. CDR3 coding DNA: TGTGCCAGCAGCGTAGGTGCGGGGGCTGGAGAGACCCAGTACTTC. The chain couples TRBV9 to TRBJ2-5, with a tentative D call TRBD2 (7 bases). Deletions cut 0 bases from V and 4 bases from J, with 13 bases between. The CDR3 has 15 residues. Per germline, CDR1 SGDLS and CDR2 YYNGEE.

The rearrangement uses TRBV28 and TRBJ1-3, with a tentative D call TRBD1 (5 bases). Germline V CDR1 and CDR2: MDHEN, SYDVKM. The CDR3 covers 17 residues. The germline V and J ends were trimmed by 5 bases and 0 bases, with 17 bases remaining between them. CDR3 protein: CASSDNSGLGSGNTIYF. The CDR3 bases are TGTGCCAGCAGTGACAACTCGGGACTCGGCTCTGGAAACACCATATATTTT.

The chain links TRBV7-2 to TRBJ2-1; 7 positions agree with TRBD2. Trimming at V came to 4 bases and at J to 6 bases, leaving 6 bases not matched to a gene. Germline V gene lookup returns CDR1 SGHTA and CDR2 FQGNSA. The CDR3 covers 14 residues. The CDR3 DNA reads TGTGCCAGCAGCTCCCTAGCGGCCTCCAATGAGCAGTTCTTC. Amino acids: CASSSLAASNEQFF.

The rearrangement uses TRBV5-1 and TRBJ2-1, with a tentative D call TRBD2 (6 bases). This CDR3 comprises 17 residues. Between the trimmed V and J ends, which lost 3 bases and 4 bases, there was a span of 20 bases. Germline assignment: CDR1 SGHRS and CDR2 YFSETQ. CDR3 bases: TGCGCCAGCAGCTGGGGGTGGGCTAGCGCTACTTACAATGAGCAGTTCTTC. Residues: CASSWGWASATYNEQFF.

The sample holds a few counts of this clone. The V and J genes are TRBV11-2 and TRBJ1-2; D gene uncertain. Germline V gene data show CDR1 as SGHAT and CDR2 as FQNNGV. V dropped 0 bases and J dropped 0 bases, with 11 bases sitting between them. The CDR3 sequence is 16 residues long. CDR3 protein: CASSLDLPGTNYGYTF. The CDR3 DNA reads as TGTGCCAGCAGCTTAGACCTCCCCGGGACTAACTATGGCTACACCTTC.

This clone was observed a few times. The chain joins TRBV10-3 to TRBJ1-4, with D tentatively TRBD1 (6 bases). CDR1 ENHRY and CDR2 SYGVKD come from the germline V gene. This CDR3 has 16 residues. V was cut by 3 bases and J by 5 bases, with 16 bases left in between. CDR3 region: CAISDIKGGGNEKLFF. In DNA form, the CDR3 reads TGTGCCATCAGTGACATTAAGGGAGGGGGAAATGAAAAACTGTTTTTT.

This rearrangement joins TRBV5-6 to TRBJ1-5, with 8 bases matching TRBD1. Unmatched junction bases numbered 6, after V lost 0 bases and J lost 7 bases. CDR1 is SGHDT, CDR2 YYEEEE, per germline. The CDR3 sequence is 15 residues long. The CDR3 region has the DNA TGTGCCAGCAGCTTGGGGTGGACAGGGAAACAGCCCCAGCATTTT. Amino acids: CASSLGWTGKQPQHF. Drawing the rest from reference TRBV5-6 and TRBJ1-5, the complete variable domain is DAGVTQSPTHLIKTRGQQVTLRCSPKSGHDTVSWYQQALGQGPQFIFQYYEEEERQRGNFPDRFSGHQFPNYSSELNVNALLLGDSALYLCASSLGWTGKQPQHFGDGTRLSIL.

The chain couples TRBV30 to TRBJ2-1; 16 nucleotides line up with TRBD2. V was clipped by 4 bases and J by 8 bases; unmatched bases: 8. CDR3 size: 16 residues. In germline, CDR1 is GTSNPN, CDR2 SVGIG (reference sequence). In DNA, the CDR3 is TGTGCCTGGACACCCGGGACTAGCGGGAGGGCGGATGAGCAGTTCTTC. Translating gives CAWTPGTSGRADEQFF.

This clone has only a few counts. The rearrangement joins TRBV7-9 to TRBJ1-1, with D possibly matching TRBD1 (6 bases). Per the germline V gene, CDR1 is SEHNR and CDR2 is FQNEAQ (reference sequence). The CDR3 length is 14 residues. V lost 5 bases, J lost 6 bases, and 16 bases lay in between. CDR3 bases: TGTGCCAGCAGCCCTCGTGTCGCAGGGGCTGAAGCTTTCTTT. Its translation is CASSPRVAGAEAFF.

This clone was detected a few times. The CDR3 DNA follows: TGTGCCAGCTCACCACCCGCAGGGCCGCGCACTGAAGCTTTCTTT. This sequence encodes CASSPPAGPRTEAFF. This chain links TRBV18 with TRBJ1-1, with D tentatively TRBD1 (5 bases). V lost 0 bases, J lost 4 bases, and 12 bases lay in between. Germline loops: CDR1 KGHSH, CDR2 LQKENI. The CDR3 totals 15 residues.

This chain uses TRBV4-1 with TRBJ2-5, with TRBD2 identical over 9 bases. The CDR3 totals 16 residues. CDR1 and CDR2 from the germline V gene are MGHRA and YSYEKL. V lost 1 base, J lost 5 bases, and 8 bases stayed unmatched. CDR3 protein: CASSQGDSGGGETQYF. DNA of the CDR3: TGCGCCAGCAGCCAAGGAGATAGCGGGGGAGGGGAGACCCAGTACTTC.

This clone has more than one count but fewer than ten. The chain recombines TRBV25-1 with TRBJ2-7, with TRBD2 identical over 8 bases. Germline V gene sequence: CDR1 MGHDK, CDR2 SYGVNS. The CDR3 has 14 residues. V shed 4 bases and J 6 bases; nucleotides not matched to a gene: 8. This CDR3 is CASSAPGLVSEQYF. In DNA form, the CDR3 reads TGTGCCAGCAGTGCCCCGGGACTAGTCAGCGAGCAGTACTTC.

This clone was seen more than once but under ten times. The J gene is TRBJ2-1, the V gene TRBV6-5; 7 nucleotides line up with TRBD1. Germline CDR1 reads MNHEY; CDR2 reads SVGAGI. This CDR3 is 16 amino acids long. V lost 4 bases to trimming and J lost 2 bases; unmatched junction nucleotides: 8. CDR3 residues: CASSLTGLRTYNEQFF. The CDR3 DNA reads TGTGCCAGCAGTTTGACAGGGTTGAGAACCTACAATGAGCAGTTCTTC.

This clone occurred a few times. The rearrangement uses TRBV5-1 and TRBJ1-3; D uncertain. V dropped 4 bases and J dropped 0 bases, with 5 bases sitting between them. The V gene's germline CDR1 is SGHRS and CDR2 YFSETQ. The CDR3 has 13 amino acids. This CDR3 is CASSLISGNTIYF. For the CDR3, the DNA is TGCGCCAGCAGCCTTATCTCTGGAAACACCATATATTTT.

The chain joins TRBV9 to TRBJ2-1, with 15 positions matching TRBD2. After removal of 0 bases from V and 0 bases from J, the junction contained 7 bases not matched to a gene. Germline CDR1 SGDLS, CDR2 YYNGEE. The CDR3 contains 20 residues. DNA for the CDR3: TGTGCCAGCAGCGTAGCTGGACTAGCGGGAGGGGGCCTCTCCTACAATGAGCAGTTCTTC. Amino acids: CASSVAGLAGGGLSYNEQFF.

V gene TRBV2 combines with J gene TRBJ2-5, with D perhaps matching TRBD1 (5 bases). The CDR3 is made up of 14 amino acids. V was cut by 6 bases and J by 0 bases, with 11 bases left in between. CDR1 is SNHLY, CDR2 FYNNEI, per germline. The CDR3 bases are TGTGCCAGCAGCGCAAAGACAGACCAAGAGACCCAGTACTTC. Its protein is CASSAKTDQETQYF.

The chain combines TRBV7-9 with TRBJ1-6; TRBD1 aligns across 8 bases. CDR3 length equals 15 residues. CDR1 and CDR2 from the germline V gene are SEHNR and FQNEAQ (reference sequence). J gave up 8 bases and V 5 bases, and 8 bases lay outside the gene matches. CDR3 loop: CASSPGGQGDSPLHF. The CDR3 nucleotides are TGTGCCAGCAGCCCGGGTGGACAGGGAGATTCACCCCTCCACTTT. Full variable domain (rest looked up from reference TRBV7-9 and TRBJ1-6): DTGVSQNPRHKITKRGQNVTFRCDPISEHNRLYWYRQTLGQGPEFLTYFQNEAQLEKSRLLSDRFSAERPKGSFSTLEIQRTEQGDSAMYLCASSPGGQGDSPLHFGNGTRLTVT.

This clone has just a few counts. The V gene is TRBV6-1, the J gene TRBJ2-7; no clear D. The germline V gene encodes CDR1 MNHNS and CDR2 SASEGT. The length of the CDR3 is 11 residues. Trimming took 7 bases from V and 3 from J, leaving 7 bases between them. Here the CDR3 reads CASKTHYEQYF. The CDR3 DNA reads as TGTGCCAGCAAAACACACTACGAGCAGTACTTC.

This clone was recorded a few times. J is TRBJ2-7 and V is TRBV4-1; TRBD1 might be the D (6 bases). V was cut by 1 base and J by 2 bases, with 12 bases left in between. This CDR3 region has 15 residues. Germline V gives CDR1 MGHRA, CDR2 YSYEKL. The CDR3 reads CASSQGTVNPYEQYF. CDR3 bases: TGCGCCAGCAGCCAAGGGACAGTGAATCCCTACGAGCAGTACTTC.

This clone was seen at least ten times. The chain recombines TRBV25-1 with TRBJ2-5; D not resolved. Trimming removed 3 bases from V and 10 bases from J, with 9 bases in between. Germline assignment: CDR1 MGHDK and CDR2 SYGVNS. The CDR3 is 11 amino acids. CDR3 DNA sequence: TGTGCCAGCAGTGATCCCCCCAACCAGTACTTC. This codes for CASSDPPNQYF.

This chain uses TRBV11-3 with TRBJ2-2, with 9 bases identical to TRBD2. The CDR3 spans 16 residues. The ends lost 1 base at V and 4 bases at J; junction bases unmatched: 4. Germline CDR1 SGHNT, CDR2 YENEEA. The CDR3 here is CASSLGRREGTGELFF. In nucleotides, the CDR3 is TGTGCCAGCAGCTTAGGAAGGCGGGAGGGCACCGGGGAGCTGTTTTTT.

This clone turned up a few times. V usage is TRBV30 and J usage is TRBJ1-4; D is undetermined. V was trimmed by 3 bases and J by 0 bases, leaving 11 bases between them. This CDR3 is built from 15 residues. Germline CDR1 is GTSNPN and CDR2 is SVGIG (reference sequence). CDR3 nucleotide sequence: TGTGCCTGGAGCGCCTCAGGCCCAACTAATGAAAAACTGTTTTTT. Translation gives CAWSASGPTNEKLFF.

This clone was found a few times. The chain couples TRBV12-5 to TRBJ2-3; perhaps TRBD2 as D (5 bases). Trimming pared 0 bases from V and 2 bases from J, leaving 9 bases between. Germline V gives CDR1 LGHNT, CDR2 FRNRAP. The CDR3 is made up of 15 amino acids. CDR3 coding DNA: TGTGCTAGTGGTTTGGTACCGGGGATCACAGATACGCAGTATTTT. It encodes CASGLVPGITDTQYF.

This clone was found a few times. The chain carries TRBV7-3 and TRBJ1-2; 7 nucleotides match TRBD1. V shed 4 bases and J 2 bases; nucleotides not matched to a gene: 1. CDR3 length: 13 residues. Germline CDR1 is SGHTA and CDR2 is FQGTGA. The CDR3 sequence is CASSWTGNYGYTF. The CDR3, as DNA: TGTGCCAGCAGCTGGACAGGAAACTATGGCTACACCTTC. The full variable domain, with the rest looked up from reference TRBV7-3 and TRBJ1-2, is GAGVSQTPSNKVTEKGKYVELRCDPISGHTALYWYRQSLGQGPEFLIYFQGTGAADDSGLPNDRFFAVRPEGSVSTLKIQRTERGDSAVYLCASSWTGNYGYTFGSGTRLTVV.